The clone carrying this TCR beta chain was seen only a few times. Its antigen remains unidentified. The V end lost 6 bases, the J end lost 3 bases, and 12 bases lay between the germline ends. This CDR3 spans 14 amino acids. Germline V gene data show CDR1 as MNHNY and CDR2 as SVGAGI (reference sequence). The data derive from a study of chemoradiotherapy in HPV16-positive cancers. Produced via immunoSEQ multiplex PCR; TCRdb's table is partial and in-frame only. The profile covers about 10,000 clones, with approximately 70% appearing a single time and around an eighth taken by the ten largest. Study conclusions and caveats: The functional HPV-specific definition rests on just two HPV16-positive patients.

This receptor was identified in a human donor with HPV-associated anogenital cancer. The gene calls are TRBV6-6 and TRBJ1-5; weak D call: TRBD1 (6 bases). Sampling was carried out from a patient who underwent chemoradiotherapy. DNA for the CDR3: TGTGCCAGCAGCTCCGGGGGCATCAATCAGCCCCAGCATTTT. Translation gives CASSSGGINQPQHF.